The sequence of this T cell receptor beta chain was determined in a study of blood T cell repertoires in COVID-19. For the study at large: Both acute and convalescent COVID-19 samples were obtained from the United States, Italy and Spain.

The CDR3 extends over 14 amino acids. With 4 bases removed from V and 0 bases from J, the gap between germline ends came to 9 bases. The germline CDR1 and CDR2 sequences are MNHEY and SVGAGI. Clones were read by immunoSEQ multiplex PCR, and TCRdb kept only the in-frame ones, dropping some. The table has approximately 220,000 clones, over 75% seen once. The material sequenced was peripheral blood. This chain links TRBV6-5 with TRBJ1-2; D gene uncertain. The origin of this receptor is a woman of 80 years or more with acute or convalescent COVID-19. The CDR3 DNA reads TGTGCCAGCAGTTTTGGCAGATCTAACTATGGCTACACCTTC. It specifies CASSFGRSNYGYTF.